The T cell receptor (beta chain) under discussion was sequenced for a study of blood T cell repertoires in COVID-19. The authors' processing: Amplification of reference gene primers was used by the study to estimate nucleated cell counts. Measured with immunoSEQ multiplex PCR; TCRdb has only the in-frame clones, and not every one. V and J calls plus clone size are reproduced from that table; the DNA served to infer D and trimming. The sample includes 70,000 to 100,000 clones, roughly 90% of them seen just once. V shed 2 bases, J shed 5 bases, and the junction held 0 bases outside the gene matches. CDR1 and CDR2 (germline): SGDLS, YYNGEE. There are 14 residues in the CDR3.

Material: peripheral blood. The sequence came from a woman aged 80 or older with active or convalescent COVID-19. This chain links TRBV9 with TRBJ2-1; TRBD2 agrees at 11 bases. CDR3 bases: TGTGCCAGCAGCGTGACTAGCGGGAACAATGAGCAGTTCTTC. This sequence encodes CASSVTSGNNEQFF.